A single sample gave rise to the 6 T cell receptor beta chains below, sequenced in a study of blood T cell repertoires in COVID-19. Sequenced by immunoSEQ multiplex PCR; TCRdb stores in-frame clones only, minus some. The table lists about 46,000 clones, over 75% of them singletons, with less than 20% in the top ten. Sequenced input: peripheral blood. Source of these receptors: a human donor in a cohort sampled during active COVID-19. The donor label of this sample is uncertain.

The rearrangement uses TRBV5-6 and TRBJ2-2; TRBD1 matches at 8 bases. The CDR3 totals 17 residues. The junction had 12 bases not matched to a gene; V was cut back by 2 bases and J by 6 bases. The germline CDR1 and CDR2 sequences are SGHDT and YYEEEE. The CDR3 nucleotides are TGTGCCAGCAGCTTTACATTGGACAGGGCGGTCGCCGGGGAGCTGTTTTTT. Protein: CASSFTLDRAVAGELFF. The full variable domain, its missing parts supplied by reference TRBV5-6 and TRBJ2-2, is DAGVTQSPTHLIKTRGQQVTLRCSPKSGHDTVSWYQQALGQGPQFIFQYYEEEERQRGNFPDRFSGHQFPNYSSELNVNALLLGDSALYLCASSFTLDRAVAGELFFGEGSRLTVL.

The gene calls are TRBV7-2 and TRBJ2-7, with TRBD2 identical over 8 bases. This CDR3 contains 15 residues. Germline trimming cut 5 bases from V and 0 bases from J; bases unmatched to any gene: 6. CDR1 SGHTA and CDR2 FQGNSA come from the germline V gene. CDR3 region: CASSPLAGLSYEQYF. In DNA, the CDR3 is TGTGCCAGCAGCCCGTTAGCGGGACTCTCCTACGAGCAGTACTTC.

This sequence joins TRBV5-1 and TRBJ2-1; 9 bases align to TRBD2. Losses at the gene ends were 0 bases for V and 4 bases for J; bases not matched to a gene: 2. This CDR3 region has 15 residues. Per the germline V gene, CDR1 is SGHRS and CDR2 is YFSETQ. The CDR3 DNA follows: TGCGCCAGCAGCTTGGAGGGACTAGCTTACAATGAGCAGTTCTTC. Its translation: CASSLEGLAYNEQFF. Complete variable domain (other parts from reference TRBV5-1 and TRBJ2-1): KAGVTQTPRYLIKTRGQQVTLSCSPISGHRSVSWYQQTPGQGLQFLFEYFSETQRNKGNFPGRFSGRQFSNSRSEMNVSTLELGDSALYLCASSLEGLAYNEQFFGPGTRLTVL.

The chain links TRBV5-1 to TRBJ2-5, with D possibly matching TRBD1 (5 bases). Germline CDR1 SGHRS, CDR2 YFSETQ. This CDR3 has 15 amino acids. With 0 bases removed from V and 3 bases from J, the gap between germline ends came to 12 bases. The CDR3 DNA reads TGCGCCAGCAGCTTGGACGGCAGGGCAAAAGAGACCCAGTACTTC. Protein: CASSLDGRAKETQYF.

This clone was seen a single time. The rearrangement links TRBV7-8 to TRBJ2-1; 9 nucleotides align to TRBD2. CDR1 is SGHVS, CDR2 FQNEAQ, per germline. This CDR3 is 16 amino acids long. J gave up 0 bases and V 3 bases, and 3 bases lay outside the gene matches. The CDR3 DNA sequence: TGTGCCAGCAGCTTCCAAGCGGGGGGCTCCTACAATGAGCAGTTCTTC. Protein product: CASSFQAGGSYNEQFF.

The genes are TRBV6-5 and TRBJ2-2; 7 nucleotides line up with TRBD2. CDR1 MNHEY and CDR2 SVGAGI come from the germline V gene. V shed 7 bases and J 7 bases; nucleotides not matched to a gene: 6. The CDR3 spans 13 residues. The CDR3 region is CASNNREDGELFF. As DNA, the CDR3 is TGTGCCAGCAACAATCGGGAGGACGGGGAGCTGTTTTTT.